This TCR beta chain derives from a study of blood T cell repertoires in COVID-19. Trimming took 5 bases from V and 0 from J, leaving 7 bases between them. CDR1 and CDR2 from the germline V gene are MNHEY and SVGAGI. The CDR3 totals 14 residues. Profiling relied on immunoSEQ multiplex PCR, and the TCRdb table lists in-frame clones only, not all of them. The sample gives under 500,000 clones, about 90% of which show up once; almost 2% is in the top ten. The source is a woman younger than 35 with acute COVID-19. The specimen sequenced was PBMCs or T cells enriched from blood (not recorded which). The chain joins TRBV6-5 to TRBJ1-4; weak D call: TRBD1 (5 bases). The CDR3 is CASSRGATNEKLFF. The CDR3 nucleotides read TGTGCCAGCAGTCGGGGGGCAACTAATGAAAAACTGTTTTTT.